Shown below are 8 T cell receptor beta chains from a single sample sequenced in a study of shared clonotypes between healthy human individuals. Terminally differentiated effector memory CD45RA+ cells were left out of the naive CD8 fraction, which was CD45RO-negative and positively selected for CCR7. This table comes from immunoSEQ multiplex PCR, and its TCRdb copy is limited to in-frame clones, with some not included. Altogether about 2.2 million clones are present, around 93% being singletons, with the ten largest covering under 2%. Sequenced sample: naive CD8+ T cells from PBMCs. The receptors derive from a man between 18 and 29 years old in good health. Some clones in this sample may be carry-over from other donors' samples.

The V and J genes are TRBV13 and TRBJ2-5; TRBD2 might be the D (5 bases). Per the germline V gene, CDR1 is PRHDT and CDR2 is FYEKMQ (reference sequence). Trimming shortened V by 5 bases and J by 5 bases, and 12 bases separated the two germline ends. The CDR3 is made up of 13 amino acids. The CDR3 DNA reads TGTGCCAGCAGCCACGGACTGCGGGAGACCCAGTACTTC. The encoded protein is CASSHGLRETQYF.

The rearrangement uses TRBV4-1 and TRBJ2-1; maybe TRBD1 (5 bases). CDR3 length equals 16 residues. V lost 0 bases and J 2 bases, leaving 11 bases between the germline ends. Germline V gene sequence: CDR1 MGHRA, CDR2 YSYEKL. Here the CDR3 reads CASSQDYRTPYNEQFF. Written as DNA, the CDR3 is TGCGCCAGCAGCCAAGATTACAGGACCCCCTACAATGAGCAGTTCTTC.

The chain couples TRBV2 to TRBJ2-1; the match to TRBD1 covers 7 bases. The CDR3 is 15 residues long. Germline trimming cut 4 bases from V and 3 bases from J; bases unmatched to any gene: 6. In germline, CDR1 is SNHLY, CDR2 FYNNEI. The DNA of the CDR3 is TGTGCCAGCAGTGTCGAAGGGACAGACTACAATGAGCAGTTCTTC. This encodes CASSVEGTDYNEQFF.

The gene calls are TRBV15 and TRBJ2-7, with TRBD2 identical over 12 bases. Trimming cost V 7 bases and J 2 bases; bases outside gene matches: 15. Germline CDR1 and CDR2: LNHNV and YYDKDF (reference sequence). CDR3 length: 18 amino acids. CDR3 amino acids: CATNPGLAGQKTPYEQYF. In DNA, the CDR3 is TGTGCCACCAACCCGGGACTAGCGGGCCAAAAAACTCCCTACGAGCAGTACTTC.

The chain joins TRBV5-5 to TRBJ2-7; 9 nucleotides agree with TRBD1. The trim removed 0 bases at V and 5 bases at J, leaving 6 bases unmatched. The CDR3 extends over 15 amino acids. CDR1 is SGHKS, CDR2 YYEKEE, per germline (reference sequence). The CDR3 reads CASSLVGQGSDEQYF. The CDR3 nucleotides read TGTGCCAGCAGCTTGGTCGGACAGGGGTCCGACGAGCAGTACTTC.

In its sample, this clone was seen once. This rearrangement joins TRBV2 to TRBJ1-5, with D hard to call. The CDR3 runs 15 residues. Germline CDR1 SNHLY, CDR2 FYNNEI. Trimming removed 4 bases from V and 5 bases from J, with 15 bases in between. CDR3 region: CASSVARRPYQPQHF. The CDR3 region has the DNA TGTGCCAGCAGTGTGGCCAGGAGACCATATCAGCCCCAGCATTTT.

The chain uses TRBV19 and TRBJ2-1; 7 bases map to TRBD2. V lost 3 bases and J lost 0; bases outside the gene matches: 2. This CDR3 region has 15 residues. Germline V gene data show CDR1 as LNHDA and CDR2 as SQIVND (reference sequence). CDR3 nucleotide sequence: TGTGCCAGTAGTATGCGGGAGTTCTCCTACAATGAGCAGTTCTTC. The encoded protein is CASSMREFSYNEQFF.

The chain combines TRBV28 with TRBJ2-1; 11 nucleotides line up with TRBD1. The CDR3 has 14 residues. In germline, CDR1 is MDHEN, CDR2 SYDVKM. V was clipped by 6 bases and J by 9 bases; unmatched bases: 7. The CDR3 DNA is TGTGCCAGCAGACTAAGGGACAGGGGGTCTGAGCAGTTCTTC. The encoded protein is CASRLRDRGSEQFF. The full variable domain, completed using reference TRBV28 and TRBJ2-1, is DVKVTQSSRYLVKRTGEKVFLECVQDMDHENMFWYRQDPGLGLRLIYFSYDVKMKEKGDIPEGYSVSREKKERFSLILESASTNQTSMYLCASRLRDRGSEQFFGPGTRLTVL.